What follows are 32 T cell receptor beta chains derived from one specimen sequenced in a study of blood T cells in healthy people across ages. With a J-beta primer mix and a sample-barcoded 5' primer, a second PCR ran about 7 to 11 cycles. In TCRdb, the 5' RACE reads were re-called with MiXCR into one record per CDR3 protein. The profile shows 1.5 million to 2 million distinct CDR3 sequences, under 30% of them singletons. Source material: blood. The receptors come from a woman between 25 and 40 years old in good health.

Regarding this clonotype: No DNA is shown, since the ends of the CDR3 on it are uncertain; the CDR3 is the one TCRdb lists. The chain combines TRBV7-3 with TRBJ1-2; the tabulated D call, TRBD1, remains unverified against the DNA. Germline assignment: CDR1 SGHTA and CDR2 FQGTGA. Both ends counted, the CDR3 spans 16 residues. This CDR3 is CASSLTAPGSTSGYTF.

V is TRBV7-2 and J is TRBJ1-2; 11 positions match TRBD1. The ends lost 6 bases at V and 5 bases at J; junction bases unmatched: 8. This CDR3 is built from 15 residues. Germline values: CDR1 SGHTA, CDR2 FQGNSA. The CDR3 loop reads CASRLPGQGGYGYTF. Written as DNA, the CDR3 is TGTGCCAGCAGACTTCCGGGACAGGGGGGATATGGCTACACCTTC.

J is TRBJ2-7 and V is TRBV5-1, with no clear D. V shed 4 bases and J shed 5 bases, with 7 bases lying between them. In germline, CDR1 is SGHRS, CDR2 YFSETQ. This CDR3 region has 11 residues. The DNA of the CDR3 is TGCGCCAGCAGCGACCAGAACGAGCAGTACTTC. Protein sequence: CASSDQNEQYF.

The CDR3 reads CASSSVASQETQYF. The DNA for the CDR3 is TGCGCCAGCAGCTCGGTGGCGAGTCAAGAGACCCAGTACTTC. The chain links TRBV5-1 to TRBJ2-5, with D unclear. This CDR3 is 14 amino acids long. V was pared by 3 bases and J by 2 bases, with 11 bases between. Germline CDR1 is SGHRS and CDR2 is YFSETQ. Full variable domain (remainder filled in from reference TRBV5-1 and TRBJ2-5): KAGVTQTPRYLIKTRGQQVTLSCSPISGHRSVSWYQQTPGQGLQFLFEYFSETQRNKGNFPGRFSGRQFSNSRSEMNVSTLELGDSALYLCASSSVASQETQYFGPGTRLLVL.

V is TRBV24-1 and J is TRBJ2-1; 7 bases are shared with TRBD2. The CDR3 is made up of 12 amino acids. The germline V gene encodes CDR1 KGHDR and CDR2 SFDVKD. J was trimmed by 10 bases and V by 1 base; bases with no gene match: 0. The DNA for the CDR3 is TGTGCCACCAGTGATTTTAGCGGGGAGCAGTTCTTC. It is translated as CATSDFSGEQFF.

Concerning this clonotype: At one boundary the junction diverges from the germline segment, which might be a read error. The DNA of the CDR3 is TGTGCCGGCAGCCTGGGACGGTACTATGGCTACACCTTC. As protein: CAGSLGRYYGYTF. This chain uses TRBV3-1 with TRBJ1-2; D possibly corresponds to TRBD1 (5 bases). This CDR3 contains 13 residues. Germline CDR1 LGHDT, CDR2 YNNKEL (reference sequence).

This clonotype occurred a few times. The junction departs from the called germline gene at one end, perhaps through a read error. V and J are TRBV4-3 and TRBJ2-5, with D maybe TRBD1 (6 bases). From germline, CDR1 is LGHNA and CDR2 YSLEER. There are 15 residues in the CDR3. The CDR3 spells CASSQDPRGREAQYF. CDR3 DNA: TGCGCCAGCAGCCAAGATCCCAGGGGTAGAGAGGCCCAGTACTTC.

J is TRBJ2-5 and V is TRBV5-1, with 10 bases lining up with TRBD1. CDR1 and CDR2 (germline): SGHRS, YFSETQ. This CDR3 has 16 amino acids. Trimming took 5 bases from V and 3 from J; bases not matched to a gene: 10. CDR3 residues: CASSSGTGVEKETQYF. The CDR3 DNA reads TGCGCCAGCAGTTCCGGGACAGGGGTCGAGAAAGAGACCCAGTACTTC.

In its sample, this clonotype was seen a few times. In nucleotides, the CDR3 is TGTGCCAGCCTTAGCGGGAGGGCCCCCCACGAGCAGTACTTC. It yields the protein CASLSGRAPHEQYF. This rearrangement joins TRBV2 to TRBJ2-7, with 11 nucleotides matching TRBD2. Germline lookup yields CDR1 SNHLY and CDR2 FYNNEI. This CDR3 spans 14 amino acids. V shed 8 bases, J shed 5 bases, and the junction held 8 bases outside the gene matches.

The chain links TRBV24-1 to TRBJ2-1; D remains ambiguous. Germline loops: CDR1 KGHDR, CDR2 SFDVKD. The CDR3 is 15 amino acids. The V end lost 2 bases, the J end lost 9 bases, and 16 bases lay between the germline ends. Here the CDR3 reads CATSDSRGRVSEQFF. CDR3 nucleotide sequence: TGTGCCACCAGTGATTCTAGAGGTCGGGTTAGTGAGCAGTTCTTC.

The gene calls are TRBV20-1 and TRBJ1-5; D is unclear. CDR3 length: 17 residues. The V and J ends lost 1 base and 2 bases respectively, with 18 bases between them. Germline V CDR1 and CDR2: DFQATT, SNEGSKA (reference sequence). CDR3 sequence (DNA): TGCAGTGCTAGAGCCCTGGACCAAACTCCGGGCAATCAGCCCCAGCATTTT. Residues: CSARALDQTPGNQPQHF.

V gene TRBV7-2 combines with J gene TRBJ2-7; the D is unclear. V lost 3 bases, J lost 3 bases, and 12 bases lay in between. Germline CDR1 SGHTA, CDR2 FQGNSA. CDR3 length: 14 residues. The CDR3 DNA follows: TGTGCCAGCAGCTTCTCTCCCATTGGCTACGAGCAGTACTTC. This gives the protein CASSFSPIGYEQYF.

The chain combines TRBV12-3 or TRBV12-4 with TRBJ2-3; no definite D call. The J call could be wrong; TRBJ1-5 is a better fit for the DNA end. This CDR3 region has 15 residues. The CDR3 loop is CASSLGRSNTDTQHF. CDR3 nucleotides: TGTGCCAGCAGTCTCGGACGGAGCAACACAGATACGCAGCATTTT.

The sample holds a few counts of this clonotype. The CDR3 DNA reads TGTGCCAGCAGCTCAACCTGGGGGGGAGGGACAGATACGCAGTATTTT. Its translation is CASSSTWGGGTDTQYF. The rearrangement joins TRBV25-1 to TRBJ2-3, with 7 bases fitting TRBD2. Germline assignment: CDR1 MGHDK and CDR2 SYGVNS. V lost 6 bases to trimming and J lost 3 bases; unmatched junction nucleotides: 12. CDR3 length equals 16 residues.

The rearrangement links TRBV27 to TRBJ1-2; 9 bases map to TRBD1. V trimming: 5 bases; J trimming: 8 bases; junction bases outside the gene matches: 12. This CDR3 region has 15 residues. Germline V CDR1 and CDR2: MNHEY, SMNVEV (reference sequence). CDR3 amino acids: CASSPDRGLSRGYTF. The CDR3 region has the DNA TGTGCCAGCAGTCCGGACAGGGGCCTTTCGCGGGGCTACACCTTC.

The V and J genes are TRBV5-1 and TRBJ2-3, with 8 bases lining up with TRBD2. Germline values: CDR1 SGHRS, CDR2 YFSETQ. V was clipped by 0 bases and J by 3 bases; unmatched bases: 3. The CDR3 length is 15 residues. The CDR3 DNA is TGCGCCAGCAGCTTGGCGGGGGGGCAGACAGATACGCAGTATTTT. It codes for CASSLAGGQTDTQYF.

The CDR3 loop is CASSLSPEISGANVLTF. CDR3 sequence (DNA): TGTGCCAGCAGTTTGAGCCCAGAGATCTCTGGGGCCAACGTCCTGACTTTC. V and J are TRBV6-5 and TRBJ2-6; D is undetermined. Trimming stripped 4 bases from V and 0 bases from J, with 13 bases between. This CDR3 has 17 residues. CDR1 is MNHEY and CDR2 is SVGAGI in the germline V gene.

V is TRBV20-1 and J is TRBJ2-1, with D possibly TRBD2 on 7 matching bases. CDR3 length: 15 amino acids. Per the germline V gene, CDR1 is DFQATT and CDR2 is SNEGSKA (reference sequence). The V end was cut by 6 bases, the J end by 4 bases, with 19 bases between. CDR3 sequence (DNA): TGCAGTGCCTCTGTGGGGGGGCCGGCTTACAATGAGCAGTTCTTC. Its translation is CSASVGGPAYNEQFF.

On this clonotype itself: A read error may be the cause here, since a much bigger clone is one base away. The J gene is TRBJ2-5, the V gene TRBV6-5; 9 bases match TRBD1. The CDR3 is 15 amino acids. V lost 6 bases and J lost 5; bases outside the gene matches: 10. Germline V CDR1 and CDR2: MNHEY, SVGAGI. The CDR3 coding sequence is TGTGCCAGCAGATCCCAACAGGGGGCCCGGGAGACCCAGTACTTC. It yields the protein CASRSQQGARETQYF.

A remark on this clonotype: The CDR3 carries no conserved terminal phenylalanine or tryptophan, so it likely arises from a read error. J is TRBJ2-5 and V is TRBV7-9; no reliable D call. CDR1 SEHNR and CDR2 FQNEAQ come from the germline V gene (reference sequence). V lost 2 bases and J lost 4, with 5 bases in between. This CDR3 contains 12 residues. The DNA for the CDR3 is TGTGCCAGCAGCTTATCCGGAGAGACCCAGTACTCC. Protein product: CASSLSGETQYS.

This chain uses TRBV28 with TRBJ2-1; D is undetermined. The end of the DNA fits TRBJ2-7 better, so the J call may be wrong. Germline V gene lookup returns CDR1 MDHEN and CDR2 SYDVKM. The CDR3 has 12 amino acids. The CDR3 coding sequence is TGTGCCAGCAGTTCCCCTCTGCATGAGCAGTACTTC. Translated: CASSSPLHEQYF.

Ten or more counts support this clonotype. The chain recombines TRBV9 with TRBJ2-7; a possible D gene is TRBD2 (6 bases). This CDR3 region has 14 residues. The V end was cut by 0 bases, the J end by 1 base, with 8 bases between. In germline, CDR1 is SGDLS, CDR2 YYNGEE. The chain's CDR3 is CASSVGLASYEQYF. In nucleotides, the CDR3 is TGTGCCAGCAGCGTAGGGCTAGCGTCCTACGAGCAGTACTTC.

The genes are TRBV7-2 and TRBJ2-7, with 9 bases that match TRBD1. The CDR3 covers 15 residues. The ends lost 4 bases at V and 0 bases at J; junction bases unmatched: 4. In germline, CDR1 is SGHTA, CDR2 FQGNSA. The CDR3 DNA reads TGTGCCAGCAGCTACTACAGGGGGCACTCCTACGAGCAGTACTTC. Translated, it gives CASSYYRGHSYEQYF.

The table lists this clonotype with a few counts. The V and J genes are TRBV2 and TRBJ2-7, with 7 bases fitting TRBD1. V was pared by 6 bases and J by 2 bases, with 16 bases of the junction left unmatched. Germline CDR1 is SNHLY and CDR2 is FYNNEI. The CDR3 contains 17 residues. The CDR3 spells CASSPGGHAVWAYEQYF. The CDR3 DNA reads TGTGCCAGCAGCCCAGGGGGACACGCCGTTTGGGCCTACGAGCAGTACTTC.

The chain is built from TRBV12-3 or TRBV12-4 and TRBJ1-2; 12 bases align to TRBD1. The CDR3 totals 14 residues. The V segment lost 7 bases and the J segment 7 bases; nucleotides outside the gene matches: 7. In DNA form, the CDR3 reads TGTGCCAGCACTTGGGGGACAGGGGGCAGTGGCTACACCTTC. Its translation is CASTWGTGGSGYTF.

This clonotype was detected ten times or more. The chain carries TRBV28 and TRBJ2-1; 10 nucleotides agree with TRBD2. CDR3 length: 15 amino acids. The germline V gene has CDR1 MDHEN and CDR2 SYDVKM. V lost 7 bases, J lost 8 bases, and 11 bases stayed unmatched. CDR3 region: CASTQAGGLLHEQFF. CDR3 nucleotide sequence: TGTGCCAGCACCCAAGCGGGGGGGCTCTTACATGAGCAGTTCTTC. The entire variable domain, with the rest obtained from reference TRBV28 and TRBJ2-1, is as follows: DVKVTQSSRYLVKRTGEKVFLECVQDMDHENMFWYRQDPGLGLRLIYFSYDVKMKEKGDIPEGYSVSREKKERFSLILESASTNQTSMYLCASTQAGGLLHEQFFGPGTRLTVL.

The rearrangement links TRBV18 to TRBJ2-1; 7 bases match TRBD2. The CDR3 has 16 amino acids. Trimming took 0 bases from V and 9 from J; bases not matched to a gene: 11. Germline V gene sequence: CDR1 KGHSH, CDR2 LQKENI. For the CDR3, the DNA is TGTGCCAGCTCACCACCTCGTAACGGGGGGAAGACTGAGCAGTTCTTC. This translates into CASSPPRNGGKTEQFF.

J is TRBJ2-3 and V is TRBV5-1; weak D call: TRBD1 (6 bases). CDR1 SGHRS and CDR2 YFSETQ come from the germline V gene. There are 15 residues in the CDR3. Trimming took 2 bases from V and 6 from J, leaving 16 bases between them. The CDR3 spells CASSLGQNSRDTQYF. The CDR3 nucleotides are TGCGCCAGCAGCTTAGGACAGAATAGCAGGGATACGCAGTATTTT.

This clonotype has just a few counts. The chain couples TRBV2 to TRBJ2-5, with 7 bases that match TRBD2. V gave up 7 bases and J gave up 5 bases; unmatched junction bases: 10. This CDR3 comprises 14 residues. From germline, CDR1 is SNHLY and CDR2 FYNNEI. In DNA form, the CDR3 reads TGTGCCAGCAATCGGGGGGACTTCCAGGAGACCCAGTACTTC. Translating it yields CASNRGDFQETQYF. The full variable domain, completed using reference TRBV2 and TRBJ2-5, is EPEVTQTPSHQVTQMGQEVILRCVPISNHLYFYWYRQILGQKVEFLVSFYNNEISEKSEIFDDQFSVERPDGSNFTLKIRSTKLEDSAMYFCASNRGDFQETQYFGPGTRLLVL.

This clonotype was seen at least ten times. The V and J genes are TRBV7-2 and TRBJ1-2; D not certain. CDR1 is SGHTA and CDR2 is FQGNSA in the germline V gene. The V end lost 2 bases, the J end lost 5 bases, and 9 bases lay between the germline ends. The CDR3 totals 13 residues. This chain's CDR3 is CASSLRETYGYTF. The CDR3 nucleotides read TGTGCCAGCAGCTTAAGAGAGACATATGGCTACACCTTC.

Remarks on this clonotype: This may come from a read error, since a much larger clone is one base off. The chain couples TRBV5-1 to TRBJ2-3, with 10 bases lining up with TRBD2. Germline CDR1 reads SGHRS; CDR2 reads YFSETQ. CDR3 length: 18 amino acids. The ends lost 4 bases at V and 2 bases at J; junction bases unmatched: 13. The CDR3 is CASSPGLARGSPTDTQYF. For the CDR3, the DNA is TGCGCCAGCAGCCCGGGACTAGCGAGAGGTTCCCCCACAGATACGCAGTATTTT.

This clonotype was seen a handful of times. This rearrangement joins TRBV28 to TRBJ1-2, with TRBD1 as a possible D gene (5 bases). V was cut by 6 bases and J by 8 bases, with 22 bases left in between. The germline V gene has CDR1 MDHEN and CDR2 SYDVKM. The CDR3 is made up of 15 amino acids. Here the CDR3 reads CASRRDRPGTGGYTF. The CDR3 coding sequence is TGTGCCAGCAGGAGGGACCGCCCCGGGACGGGCGGCTACACCTTC.